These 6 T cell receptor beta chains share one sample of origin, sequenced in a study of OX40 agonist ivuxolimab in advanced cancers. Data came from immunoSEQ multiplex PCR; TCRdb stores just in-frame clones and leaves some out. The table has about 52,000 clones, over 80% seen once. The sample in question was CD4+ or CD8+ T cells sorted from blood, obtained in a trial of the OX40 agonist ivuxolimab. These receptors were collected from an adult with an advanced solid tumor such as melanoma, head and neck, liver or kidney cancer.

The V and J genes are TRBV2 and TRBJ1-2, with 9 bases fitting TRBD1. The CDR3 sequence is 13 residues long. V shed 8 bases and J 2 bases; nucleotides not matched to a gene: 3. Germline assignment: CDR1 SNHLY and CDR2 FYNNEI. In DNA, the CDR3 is TGTGCCAGCGGGGACAGGGACAACTATGGCTACACCTTC. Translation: CASGDRDNYGYTF.

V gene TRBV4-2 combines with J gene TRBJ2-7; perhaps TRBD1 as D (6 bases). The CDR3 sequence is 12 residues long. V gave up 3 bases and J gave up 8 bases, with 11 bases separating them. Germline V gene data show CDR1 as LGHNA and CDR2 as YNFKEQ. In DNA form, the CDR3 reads TGTGCCAGCAGCCACCCGACAGGAAAGCAGTACTTC. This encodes CASSHPTGKQYF.

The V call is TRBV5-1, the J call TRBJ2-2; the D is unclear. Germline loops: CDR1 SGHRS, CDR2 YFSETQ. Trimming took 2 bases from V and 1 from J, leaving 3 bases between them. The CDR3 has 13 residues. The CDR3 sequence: CASSLGNTGELFF. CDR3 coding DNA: TGCGCCAGCAGCTTAGGGAACACCGGGGAGCTGTTTTTT. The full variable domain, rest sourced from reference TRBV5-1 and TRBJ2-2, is KAGVTQTPRYLIKTRGQQVTLSCSPISGHRSVSWYQQTPGQGLQFLFEYFSETQRNKGNFPGRFSGRQFSNSRSEMNVSTLELGDSALYLCASSLGNTGELFFGEGSRLTVL.

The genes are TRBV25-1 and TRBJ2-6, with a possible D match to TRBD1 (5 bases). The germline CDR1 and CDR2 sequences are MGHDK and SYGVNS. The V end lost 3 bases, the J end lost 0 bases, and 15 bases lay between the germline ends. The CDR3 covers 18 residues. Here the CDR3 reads CASSEASGKTSGANVLTF. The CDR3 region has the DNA TGTGCCAGCAGTGAGGCGTCAGGGAAAACCTCTGGGGCCAACGTCCTGACTTTC.

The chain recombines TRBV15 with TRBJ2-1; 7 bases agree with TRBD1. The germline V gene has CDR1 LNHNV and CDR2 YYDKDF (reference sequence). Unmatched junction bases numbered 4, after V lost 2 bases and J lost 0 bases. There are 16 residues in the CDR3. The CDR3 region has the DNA TGTGCCACCAGCAGACCCGGGACAGCCTCCTACAATGAGCAGTTCTTC. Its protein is CATSRPGTASYNEQFF.

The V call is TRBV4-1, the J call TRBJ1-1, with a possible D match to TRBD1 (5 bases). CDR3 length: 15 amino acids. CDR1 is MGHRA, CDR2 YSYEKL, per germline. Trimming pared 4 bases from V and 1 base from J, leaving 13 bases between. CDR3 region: CASSLFGAPNTEAFF. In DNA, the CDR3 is TGCGCCAGCAGCCTGTTCGGGGCCCCGAACACTGAAGCTTTCTTT.